Listed here are 8 T cell receptor beta chains from one sample, sequenced in a study of blood T cell repertoires in COVID-19. Clones were read by immunoSEQ multiplex PCR, and TCRdb kept only the in-frame ones, dropping some. The sample shows under 200,000 clones, approximately 81% of them seen only once. The sequenced sample was PBMCs or T cells enriched from blood (not recorded which). These receptors came from a woman in her fifties or sixties who had recovered from COVID-19.

By sample fraction, this clone is medium-sized. This chain's CDR3 is CASSDGVSSTDTQYF. As DNA, the CDR3 is TGTGCCAGCAGTGACGGTGTTTCTAGCACAGATACGCAGTATTTT. The genes are TRBV2 and TRBJ2-3; the D is unclear. The CDR3 spans 15 residues. CDR1 SNHLY and CDR2 FYNNEI come from the germline V gene. V lost 3 bases, J lost 0 bases, and 10 bases lay in between.

This clone is a singleton in its sample. The chain employs TRBV19 and TRBJ2-3; 7 positions agree with TRBD1. CDR1 LNHDA and CDR2 SQIVND come from the germline V gene (reference sequence). V trimming: 0 bases; J trimming: 2 bases; junction bases outside the gene matches: 14. CDR3 length: 19 amino acids. The CDR3 nucleotides read TGTGCCAGTAGTATAGAGGCTCCCGGGACAGCGGTGTCCACAGATACGCAGTATTTT. Translating gives CASSIEAPGTAVSTDTQYF.

The J gene is TRBJ1-5, the V gene TRBV28; 8 bases are a match to TRBD1. The CDR3 length is 16 residues. Germline CDR1 is MDHEN and CDR2 is SYDVKM. CDR3 DNA: TGTGCTTCCTCTCCCGGACAGGGATTTTTCGGTCAGCCCCAGCATTTT. Its translation: CASSPGQGFFGQPQHF.

The chain uses TRBV6-4 and TRBJ2-2, with D possibly matching TRBD2 (5 bases). The CDR3 has 16 amino acids. V lost 5 bases to trimming and J lost 2 bases, with 15 bases between them. Germline V CDR1 and CDR2: MRHNA, SNTAGT. CDR3 bases: TGTGCCAGCAGTCTGGACCCGGGATTAAACACCGGGGAGCTGTTTTTT. Protein product: CASSLDPGLNTGELFF.

The rearrangement links TRBV6-2 or TRBV6-3 to TRBJ2-7, with a tentative D call TRBD1 (6 bases). Germline V gene data show CDR1 as MNHEY and CDR2 as SVGEGT. This CDR3 comprises 14 residues. Trimming removed 2 bases from V and 3 bases from J, with 11 bases in between. CDR3 in DNA: TGTGCCAGCAGTTACATGGGACAACGCTACGAGCAGTACTTC. This encodes CASSYMGQRYEQYF.

This chain links TRBV6-4 with TRBJ2-1; 11 nucleotides line up with TRBD2. This CDR3 comprises 16 residues. Per the germline V gene, CDR1 is MRHNA and CDR2 is SNTAGT. The junction had 1 base not matched to a gene; V was cut back by 2 bases and J by 1 base. CDR3 sequence reads: CASSDLAGGSYNEQFF. The CDR3 nucleotides read TGTGCCAGCAGTGACCTAGCGGGAGGTTCCTACAATGAGCAGTTCTTC.

This chain links TRBV10-1 with TRBJ2-7; D possibly corresponds to TRBD2 (5 bases). Germline V gene lookup returns CDR1 WNHNN and CDR2 SYGVQD (reference sequence). This CDR3 spans 16 amino acids. The V end was cut by 3 bases, the J end by 3 bases, with 18 bases between. The CDR3 DNA reads as TGCGCCAGCAGTGAAGCCCGGGAACAGACCATCTACGAGCAGTACTTC. Its protein product is CASSEAREQTIYEQYF.

The chain carries TRBV10-3 and TRBJ2-2, with TRBD2 matching 9 bases. CDR3 length: 15 residues. Germline trimming cut 6 bases from V and 0 bases from J; bases unmatched to any gene: 2. Germline V gene data show CDR1 as ENHRY and CDR2 as SYGVKD. The chain's CDR3 is CAISAGGPNTGELFF. The CDR3 DNA follows: TGTGCCATCAGCGCGGGGGGGCCGAACACCGGGGAGCTGTTTTTT.